Following are 8 T cell receptor beta chains from one sample sequenced in a study of blood T cell repertoires in COVID-19. TCRdb keeps only in-frame clones here, not all; method: immunoSEQ multiplex PCR. The data show hundreds of thousands of clones, roughly nine tenths seen once. Sequencing was performed on PBMCs or T cells enriched from blood (not recorded which). These receptors originate from a young man who had recovered from COVID-19.

As regards this clone: Other DNA sequences in this specimen translate into the identical CDR3. The rearrangement uses TRBV7-2 and TRBJ2-7, with D tentatively TRBD2 (5 bases). Germline CDR1 is SGHTA and CDR2 is FQGNSA. The length of the CDR3 is 13 residues. Trimming left V 0 bases short and J 4 bases short, with 7 bases between. The CDR3 DNA is TGTGCCAGCAGCTTAGCGGGGAGTTACGAGCAGTACTTC. Residues: CASSLAGSYEQYF.

The chain carries TRBV5-6 and TRBJ2-7; 11 bases are a match to TRBD1. The trim removed 6 bases at V and 6 bases at J, leaving 5 bases unmatched. The CDR3 covers 13 residues. Germline values: CDR1 SGHDT, CDR2 YYEEEE. The CDR3 is CASTGQGVFEQYF. The CDR3 DNA follows: TGTGCCAGCACGGGACAGGGGGTTTTCGAGCAGTACTTC.

The chain is built from TRBV19 and TRBJ2-7; 9 nucleotides match TRBD1. The CDR3 is 15 residues long. CDR1 is LNHDA, CDR2 SQIVND, per germline (reference sequence). V lost 5 bases and J lost 4; bases outside the gene matches: 9. CDR3: CASSAGQGKGYEQYF. The CDR3, as DNA: TGTGCCAGTAGTGCCGGACAGGGGAAAGGGTACGAGCAGTACTTC.

This clone showed up just once. V is TRBV3-1 (or the pseudogene TRBV3-2) and J is TRBJ2-5, with 9 bases fitting TRBD1. Germline trimming cut 4 bases from V and 5 bases from J; bases unmatched to any gene: 5. Germline loops: CDR1 LGHDT, CDR2 YNNKEL (reference sequence). The CDR3 runs 14 residues. In DNA form, the CDR3 reads TGTGCCAGCAGCCCAGTGACAGGGGGGGAGACCCAGTACTTC. Translated, it gives CASSPVTGGETQYF.

The chain is built from TRBV9 and TRBJ2-1, with unresolved D. V lost 2 bases to trimming and J lost 6 bases, with 6 bases between them. Germline V gene sequence: CDR1 SGDLS, CDR2 YYNGEE. The CDR3 loop spans 12 amino acids. This chain's CDR3 is CASSVFSNEQFF. In DNA, the CDR3 is TGTGCCAGCAGCGTCTTTTCCAATGAGCAGTTCTTC.

The rearrangement links TRBV7-9 to TRBJ2-5; perhaps TRBD2 as D (6 bases). The ends were cut back, 1 base at V and 5 bases at J, with 11 bases in the middle. Germline CDR1 is SEHNR and CDR2 is FQNEAQ (reference sequence). This CDR3 spans 14 amino acids. As DNA, the CDR3 is TGTGCCAGCAGCTTAGGGTCCGGGAGTGAGACCCAGTACTTC. It translates to CASSLGSGSETQYF.

This rearrangement joins TRBV20-1 to TRBJ2-3; TRBD2 agrees at 11 bases. The junction had 11 bases not matched to a gene; V was cut back by 3 bases and J by 3 bases. Germline V lookup: CDR1 DFQATT, CDR2 SNEGSKA (reference sequence). CDR3 size: 17 residues. As DNA, the CDR3 is TGCAGTGCTAGTAGTTTACTAGCGGGAGCTCGGACAGATACGCAGTATTTT. It yields the protein CSASSLLAGARTDTQYF.

This chain links TRBV7-9 with TRBJ2-1; D might be TRBD2 (5 bases). V was trimmed by 5 bases and J by 0 bases, leaving 14 bases between them. CDR1 and CDR2 from the germline V gene are SEHNR and FQNEAQ (reference sequence). The CDR3 is 16 residues long. CDR3: CASSPPRLTSYNEQFF. The CDR3, as DNA: TGTGCCAGCAGCCCGCCCCGACTAACCTCCTACAATGAGCAGTTCTTC.